A selection of T cell receptor beta chains follows, all from one sample in a study of response to subunit inactivated influenza vaccine. MiXCR, applied by TCRdb to the RT-PCR reads, yields one record per CDR3 protein. The table has about 650,000 distinct CDR3 sequences, 11% to 15% seen once. Sequences were derived from PBMCs from blood, sampled roughly 2 weeks before vaccination. Receptors were obtained from a man between 50 and 59 years old who received an inactivated influenza vaccine. The CDR3 runs from the conserved cysteine through the conserved F or W.

V,J,length,CDR3
TRBV7-8,TRBJ2-2,15,CASSSLAGGHGELFF
TRBV6-4,TRBJ2-3,16,CASSDERGAEGDTQYF
TRBV6-1,TRBJ2-1,15,CASSRSGFSYNEQFF
TRBV2,TRBJ2-1,14,CASSDRGSYNEQFF
TRBV7-2,TRBJ1-1,15,CASSKGLGGSTEAFF
TRBV6-5,TRBJ1-5,15,CASSYSAGFHQPQHF
TRBV19,TRBJ2-1,13,CASSMTSGRARFF
TRBV6-2/TRBV6-3,TRBJ2-2,15,CASSSLGANTGELFF
TRBV6-1,TRBJ2-1,15,CASSQAGLGENEQFF
TRBV6-1,TRBJ1-5,17,CASSKFPPGTDNQPQHF
TRBV6-2/TRBV6-3,TRBJ2-5,11,CASSATETQYF
TRBV11-1,TRBJ2-7,16,CASSPRTSGASYEQYF
TRBV9,TRBJ1-5,14,CASSQGQGSQPQHF
TRBV16,TRBJ1-5,15,CASSQFRTGVRAQHF
TRBV5-1,TRBJ2-2,15,CASSPGLRDTGELFF
TRBV20-1,TRBJ1-3,18,CSATKGAGLPTAGNTIYF
TRBV20-1,TRBJ2-1,13,CSARPGSYNEQFF
TRBV28,TRBJ2-3,20,CASSSSFRLEIAGYTDTQYF
TRBV20-1,TRBJ2-5,14,CSARVVGGGETQYF
TRBV6-1,TRBJ2-1,15,CASSRQGNSYNEQFF
TRBV5-1,TRBJ2-5,15,CASQITGTGIETQYF